These T cell receptor beta chains were read from a single sample in a study of T cell repertoires in ileal Crohn's disease. Profiling relied on immunoSEQ multiplex PCR, and the TCRdb table lists in-frame clones only, not all of them. This table holds approximately 17,000 clones, roughly 83% found once. The sequenced sample consisted of ileal tissue. The origin of the receptors is an adult with Crohn's disease. CDR3s include the opening cysteine and the closing phenylalanine or tryptophan. The D gene is left open where the match is weak. Where a row states a size, it is once, few, many or the class of an expanded clone; other rows omit it.

d_gene,j_gene,abundance,v_gene,CDR3nt,CDR3aa
NA,TRBJ2-1,NA,TRBV7-2,TGTGCCAGCAGACTGCCCCCGGGCAATGAGCAGTTCTTC,CASRLPPGNEQFF
TRBD1,TRBJ1-6,NA,TRBV7-8,TGTGCCAGCAGCTTAAGGCCCCCGGGACAGGGGAATTCACCCCTCCACTTT,CASSLRPPGQGNSPLHF
NA,TRBJ1-2,NA,TRBV19,TGTGCCAGTAGTATGACCCAACAGGGTAACTATGGCTACACCTTC,CASSMTQQGNYGYTF
TRBD1,TRBJ2-3,NA,TRBV5-1,TGCGCCAGCAGCATTACAGGGGGCCGCACAGATACGCAGTATTTT,CASSITGGRTDTQYF
NA,TRBJ1-4,NA,TRBV4-2,TGTGCCAGCAGCCCGGGGGTGTCTAGCGAAAAACTGTTTTTT,CASSPGVSSEKLFF
NA,TRBJ1-1,NA,TRBV2,TGTGCCAGCAGTGAGCCGGGAGGGGTTAACACTGAAGCTTTCTTT,CASSEPGGVNTEAFF
NA,TRBJ2-1,NA,TRBV7-9,TGTGCCAGCAGCTTAGTCCGCGGGCCTGAGCAGTTCTTC,CASSLVRGPEQFF
NA,TRBJ1-1,few,TRBV30,TGTGCCTGGAATTTGGCGGAAAACACTGAAGCTTTCTTT,CAWNLAENTEAFF
NA,TRBJ1-6,few,TRBV30,TGTGCCTGGAGGGACAGATATAATTCACCCCTCCACTTT,CAWRDRYNSPLHF
NA,TRBJ1-2,NA,TRBV7-2,TGTGCCACCATCCGGGAGGATGAGCGTGGCTACACCTTC,CATIREDERGYTF
NA,TRBJ1-2,NA,TRBV6-6,TGTGCCAGCAGTTCCACCGGGGGGGACTATGGCTACACCTTC,CASSSTGGDYGYTF
NA,TRBJ1-5,few,TRBV9,TGTGCCAGCAGCCCCGGGAGCGCTAATCAGCCCCAGCATTTT,CASSPGSANQPQHF
TRBD2,TRBJ2-3,NA,TRBV7-6,TGTGCCAGCAGCTGGGGACTAGAAAGCACAGATACGCAGTATTTT,CASSWGLESTDTQYF
NA,TRBJ1-1,NA,TRBV7-3,TGTGCCAGCAGCTCAGGGCCGGAGAACGCTGAAGCTTTCTTT,CASSSGPENAEAFF
NA,TRBJ2-7,NA,TRBV5-6,TGTGCCAGCAGTTTGCGGGGACTCAGGGTCCACGAGCAGTACTTC,CASSLRGLRVHEQYF
NA,TRBJ2-7,NA,TRBV7-9,TGTGCCAGCAGCTTTCCGGCAGGGCCCCACGAGCAGTACTTC,CASSFPAGPHEQYF
TRBD2,TRBJ2-2,once,TRBV5-1,TGCGCCAGCAGCTCGGGACTAGCGGGGCTGAACACCGGGGAGCTGTTTTTT,CASSSGLAGLNTGELFF
TRBD2,TRBJ2-1,NA,TRBV5-1,TGCGCCAGCAGCTTCCCGGGGGGTTTGTACAATGAGCAGTTCTTC,CASSFPGGLYNEQFF
NA,TRBJ2-3,NA,TRBV6-5,TGTGCCAGCAGTTACGGCAGGTGGAGCACAGATACGCAGTATTTT,CASSYGRWSTDTQYF
NA,TRBJ2-6,NA,TRBV7-9,TGTGCCAGCAGCTTAGCTAATCCTGGGGCCAACGTCCTGACTTTC,CASSLANPGANVLTF
NA,TRBJ1-1,NA,TRBV7-2,TGTGCCAGCAGCTTAGGTTCAGGATTCTTGAACACTGAAGCTTTCTTT,CASSLGSGFLNTEAFF
TRBD2,TRBJ2-5,NA,TRBV6-1,TGTGCCAGCAGTGAAGGGCGGGGGGCTTCGGAGACCCAGTACTTC,CASSEGRGASETQYF
TRBD1,TRBJ1-5,NA,TRBV6-5,TGTGCCAGCAGCGACCAGACAGGGTTGGGACAGCCCCAGCATTTT,CASSDQTGLGQPQHF
NA,TRBJ2-7,NA,TRBV18,TGTGCCAGCTCATCATCACATGGCGGATACTACGAGCAGTACTTC,CASSSSHGGYYEQYF
NA,TRBJ1-5,once,TRBV5-6,TGTGCCAGCAGCTGGGGGACACATAGCAATCAGCCCCAGCATTTT,CASSWGTHSNQPQHF
TRBD1,TRBJ1-1,NA,TRBV5-4,TGTGCCAGCAGCTCGCAACAGGGGCCCGTGGCGGAAGCTTTCTTT,CASSSQQGPVAEAFF
NA,TRBJ2-5,NA,TRBV4-2,TGTGCCAGCAGCCAAGATCGGCGGGAGACCCAGTACTTC,CASSQDRRETQYF
NA,TRBJ1-1,NA,TRBV7-2,TGTGCCAGCAGGGAATGGAGCACTGAAGCTTTCTTT,CASREWSTEAFF
TRBD1,TRBJ2-7,NA,TRBV5-1,TGCGCCAGCAGTTCGGGCGGGACAGGTCTCTACGAGCAGTACTTC,CASSSGGTGLYEQYF
NA,TRBJ1-4,NA,TRBV5-6,TGTGCCAGCAGCTTGGGTTTCGTCGGTGAAAAACTGTTTTTT,CASSLGFVGEKLFF
NA,TRBJ1-1,NA,TRBV27,TGTGCCAGCAGGGGCTGGGAGGGCACTGAAGCTTTCTTT,CASRGWEGTEAFF
TRBD2,TRBJ2-7,NA,TRBV2,TGTGCCAGCAGGAGGGGAGGGACGGCGGCAGTCGGGGAGCAGTACTTC,CASRRGGTAAVGEQYF
NA,TRBJ1-5,once,TRBV7-2,TGTGCCAGCAGCGATTGGACAGTTAGCAATCAGCCCCAGCATTTT,CASSDWTVSNQPQHF
TRBD1,TRBJ1-5,NA,TRBV23-1,TGCGCCAGCAGTCAATCGATGGGGACAGGGCGAGAGCGGGAGAATCAGCCCCAGCATTTT,CASSQSMGTGRERENQPQHF
NA,TRBJ1-3,once,TRBV6-5,TGTGCCAGCAGTTACTCGAGACAGCACTCTGGAAACACCATATATTTT,CASSYSRQHSGNTIYF
NA,TRBJ1-1,NA,TRBV5-4,TGTGCCAGCAGCTTGGGGCAGGGGCGGAACACTGAAGCTTTCTTT,CASSLGQGRNTEAFF
NA,TRBJ1-2,NA,TRBV6-1,TGTGCCAGCGGTAGGCGACAATATGGCTACACCTTC,CASGRRQYGYTF
NA,TRBJ1-2,NA,TRBV4-3,TGCGCCAGCAGCCAAGGGTGGGGGCGGAGGATGTCGGGCGGCTACACCTTC,CASSQGWGRRMSGGYTF
TRBD2,TRBJ2-5,NA,TRBV5-1,TGCGCCAGCAGCTTGGATTCTAGCGGGGGCACCCAGTACTTC,CASSLDSSGGTQYF
NA,TRBJ1-2,once,TRBV30,TGTGCCTGGAGTGTAGGGGATGGCTACACCTTC,CAWSVGDGYTF
TRBD1,TRBJ2-7,NA,TRBV5-5,TGTGCCAGCTCAACCGGGACAGGGATCTCCTACGAGCAGTACTTC,CASSTGTGISYEQYF
NA,TRBJ2-3,NA,TRBV2,TGTGCCTCCGGTCCCAACAGGGAAACAGATACGCAGTATTTT,CASGPNRETDTQYF